This T cell receptor beta chain was recovered during a study of blood T cells in healthy people across ages. The length of the CDR3 is 14 residues. V dropped 4 bases and J dropped 6 bases, with 14 bases sitting between them. CDR1 is MDHEN and CDR2 is SYDVKM in the germline V gene. This clonotype came up a few times. Its specificity is unknown. Findings and limits, study-wide: Diversity estimates from one million T cells were considered underestimates.

Next came a second PCR, run for about 6 to 12 cycles, which used a sample-barcoded 5' primer along with a J-beta primer mix. TCRdb independently ran MiXCR on the 5' RACE reads; one entry per CDR3 protein. Of about 1.6 million distinct CDR3 sequences listed, roughly 32% are singletons. This TCR was recovered from a woman aged 25 to 39 in good health. The rearrangement links TRBV28 to TRBJ2-3, with a possible D match to TRBD1 (5 bases). Sequences were obtained from blood. CDR3 coding DNA: TGTGCCAGCAGTTCCCTTCTCAGGGCGGATACGCAGTATTTT. Translated, it gives CASSSLLRADTQYF.